Below are 29 T cell receptor beta chains sequenced from a single sample in a study of OX40 agonist ivuxolimab in advanced cancers. Measured with immunoSEQ multiplex PCR; TCRdb has only the in-frame clones, and not every one. The table lists 60,000 to 75,000 clones, 92% of them singletons. The specimen was CD4+ or CD8+ T cells sorted from blood, collected in a trial of the OX40 agonist ivuxolimab. These receptors came from an adult with an advanced solid tumor such as melanoma, head and neck, liver or kidney cancer.

This clone appeared a few times. This sequence joins TRBV2 and TRBJ2-7, with a weak D call TRBD2 (5 bases). CDR3 size: 15 residues. From germline, CDR1 is SNHLY and CDR2 FYNNEI. Trimming removed 10 bases at V and 2 bases at J, with 21 bases between. DNA for the CDR3: TGTGCCATCCTGGTGAGGGCTAGCCCAACCTACGAGCAGTACTTC. Amino acid sequence: CAILVRASPTYEQYF.

This clone was observed a single time. The chain employs TRBV19 and TRBJ2-1; D is ambiguous. Looked up from germline, CDR1 is LNHDA and CDR2 is SQIVND (reference sequence). V was clipped by 3 bases and J by 0 bases, with 9 bases between them. The CDR3 sequence is 15 residues long. CDR3 region: CASSIPMSSYNEQFF. Written as DNA, the CDR3 is TGTGCCAGTAGTATCCCGATGAGCTCCTACAATGAGCAGTTCTTC.

The chain uses TRBV10-3 and TRBJ1-1; 7 bases fit TRBD1. The CDR3 covers 13 residues. The V gene end was trimmed by 6 bases and the J gene end by 2 bases; junction bases not matched to a gene: 3. CDR1 and CDR2 from the germline V gene are ENHRY and SYGVKD. The CDR3 reads CAIRGTANTEAFF. The CDR3 coding sequence is TGTGCCATCAGAGGGACAGCCAACACTGAAGCTTTCTTT.

The J gene is TRBJ1-1, the V gene TRBV4-1; 7 bases line up with TRBD1. The J segment lost 3 bases and the V segment lost 2 bases, leaving 6 bases of the junction unmatched. Germline assignment: CDR1 MGHRA and CDR2 YSYEKL. The CDR3 runs 15 residues. The CDR3 protein is CASSQRTGVDTEAFF. As DNA, the CDR3 is TGCGCCAGCAGCCAAAGGACAGGAGTGGACACTGAAGCTTTCTTT.

This chain connects TRBV5-6 to TRBJ1-2, with 8 bases identical to TRBD1. Germline V gene data show CDR1 as SGHDT and CDR2 as YYEEEE. The CDR3 runs to 15 residues. The V and J ends lost 2 bases and 0 bases, in that order; junction bases with no gene match: 3. CDR3: CASSLGQGTNYGYTF. CDR3 sequence (DNA): TGTGCCAGCAGCTTAGGACAGGGAACTAACTATGGCTACACCTTC.

This sequence joins TRBV9 and TRBJ2-2, with D tentatively TRBD1 (7 bases). The CDR3 extends over 16 amino acids. V was shortened by 3 bases and J by 3 bases, with 15 bases between the two germline ends. Germline-derived CDR1 and CDR2 are SGDLS and YYNGEE. Written as DNA, the CDR3 is TGTGCCAGCAGCGACCCTTCAGGGGGGTACACCGGGGAGCTGTTTTTT. It translates to CASSDPSGGYTGELFF.

The V and J genes are TRBV11-2 and TRBJ2-1; a possible D gene is TRBD1 (5 bases). This CDR3 has 14 amino acids. From germline, CDR1 is SGHAT and CDR2 FQNNGV. Between the trimmed V and J ends, which lost 3 bases and 9 bases, there was a span of 15 bases. The CDR3 spells CASSFIQNRGEQFF. The CDR3 bases are TGTGCCAGCAGCTTCATCCAAAATAGGGGTGAGCAGTTCTTC.

The chain links TRBV21-1 to TRBJ2-1; TRBD2 reflects the table's D call only, with no check against the DNA. TRBV21-1 is noted as a pseudogene. The CDR3 length is 17 residues. The CDR3 spells CASSELRVHCTYNEQFF. Here the CDR3 DNA reads TGTGCCAGCAGCGAACTAAGAGTACACTGCACCTACAATGAGCAGTTCTTC.

The V gene is TRBV7-2, the J gene TRBJ2-7; D ambiguous. Germline loops: CDR1 SGHTA, CDR2 FQGNSA. The CDR3 spans 13 residues. Trimming pared 1 base from V and 1 base from J, leaving 5 bases between. DNA of the CDR3: TGTGCCAGCAGCTTAGGTCCGTCCTACGAGCAGTACTTC. This sequence encodes CASSLGPSYEQYF. Complete variable domain (other parts from reference TRBV7-2 and TRBJ2-7): GAGVSQSPSNKVTEKGKDVELRCDPISGHTALYWYRQSLGQGLEFLIYFQGNSAPDKSGLPSDRFSAERTGGSVSTLTIQRTQQEDSAVYLCASSLGPSYEQYFGPGTRLTVT.

The chain combines TRBV14 with TRBJ2-7; no reliable D call. V lost 2 bases to trimming and J lost 5 bases, with 7 bases between them. Germline CDR1 reads SGHDN; CDR2 reads FVKESK. The CDR3 has 12 residues. The CDR3 bases are TGTGCCAGCAGCCAAAATGGACACGAGCAGTACTTC. Translation gives CASSQNGHEQYF. Full variable domain (outside the CDR3, taken from reference TRBV14 and TRBJ2-7): EAGVTQFPSHSVIEKGQTVTLRCDPISGHDNLYWYRRVMGKEIKFLLHFVKESKQDESGMPNNRFLAERTGGTYSTLKVQPAELEDSGVYFCASSQNGHEQYFGPGTRLTVT.

This chain connects TRBV6-6 to TRBJ2-7; D is ambiguous. This CDR3 spans 12 amino acids. Deletions cut 2 bases from V and 5 bases from J, with 7 bases between. Germline lookup yields CDR1 MNHNY and CDR2 SVGAGI (reference sequence). The CDR3 DNA follows: TGTGCCAGCAGTTACGGAAAGGACGAGCAGTACTTC. This encodes CASSYGKDEQYF.

The genes are TRBV6-5 and TRBJ1-2; the D gene is possibly TRBD1 (5 bases). Per germline, CDR1 MNHEY and CDR2 SVGAGI. V lost 3 bases and J lost 5, with 10 bases in between. The CDR3 spans 13 residues. CDR3: CASSYRGTYGYTF. The CDR3 DNA sequence: TGTGCCAGCAGTTATCGCGGGACTTATGGCTACACCTTC.

The chain links TRBV6-1 to TRBJ1-5; the D is unclear. Germline CDR1 MNHNS, CDR2 SASEGT. The V end lost 9 bases, the J end lost 5 bases, and 14 bases lay between the germline ends. The CDR3 length is 13 residues. In DNA form, the CDR3 reads TGTGCCAGTCGGACGGAAGCCTATCAGCCCCAGCATTTT. This encodes CASRTEAYQPQHF.

V gene TRBV6-5 combines with J gene TRBJ2-3; possibly TRBD1 or TRBD2 for D (6 bases each). Looked up from germline, CDR1 is MNHEY and CDR2 is SVGAGI. The V end lost 6 bases, the J end lost 4 bases, and 17 bases lay between the germline ends. This CDR3 has 15 residues. CDR3 sequence: CASSPFIGGADTQYF. The CDR3 DNA reads TGTGCCAGCAGCCCCTTCATCGGGGGCGCAGATACGCAGTATTTT.

V and J are TRBV29-1 and TRBJ2-1; D gene unclear. CDR1 and CDR2 from the germline V gene are SQVTM and ANQGSEA. The germline V and J ends were trimmed by 6 bases and 0 bases, with 6 bases remaining between them. The CDR3 has 12 amino acids. This CDR3 reads CSVTSSYNEQFF. In nucleotides, the CDR3 is TGCAGCGTCACATCCTCCTACAATGAGCAGTTCTTC.

This sequence joins TRBV6-5 and TRBJ2-1; 9 bases are shared with TRBD2. The germline CDR1 and CDR2 sequences are MNHEY and SVGAGI. Trimming took 10 bases from V and 12 from J; bases not matched to a gene: 7. This CDR3 has 11 amino acids. The CDR3 DNA is TGTGCCACCATAGCGGGAGTCTTGCAGTTCTTC. Residues: CATIAGVLQFF.

This chain connects TRBV6-6 to TRBJ2-5; D not resolved. V was shortened by 1 base and J by 7 bases, with 4 bases between the two germline ends. CDR1 is MNHNY, CDR2 SVGAGI, per germline (reference sequence). CDR3 length: 11 amino acids. The CDR3 nucleotides are TGTGCCAGCAGTTACTGGGGGACCCAGTACTTC. Protein product: CASSYWGTQYF.

The J gene is TRBJ1-5, the V gene TRBV5-5; 9 bases agree with TRBD1. The CDR3 is 14 amino acids. CDR1 SGHKS and CDR2 YYEKEE come from the germline V gene (reference sequence). V shed 4 bases and J 6 bases; nucleotides not matched to a gene: 5. DNA of the CDR3: TGTGCCAGCAGCCGGGACAGGGATCCTCAGCCCCAGCATTTT. Its translation: CASSRDRDPQPQHF.

In DNA form, the CDR3 reads TGTGCCAGCAGCAGGTCGTTGACAGGGGCGAACACTGAAGCTTTCTTT. Its translation: CASSRSLTGANTEAFF. The chain links TRBV21-1 to TRBJ1-1; the table calls TRBD1, which could not be checked here. TRBV21-1 is annotated as a pseudogene. The CDR3 sequence is 16 residues long.

This chain links TRBV29-1 with TRBJ2-1, with D maybe TRBD2 (7 bases). Germline lookup yields CDR1 SQVTM and CDR2 ANQGSEA. The CDR3 consists of 14 residues. Trimming stripped 1 base from V and 3 bases from J, with 10 bases between. The CDR3 nucleotides read TGCAGCGTTGAAGGGGGGGGCTTCTACAATGAGCAGTTCTTC. Its translation: CSVEGGGFYNEQFF.

The genes are TRBV19 and TRBJ1-2; D uncertain. With 3 bases removed from V and 5 bases from J, the gap between germline ends came to 22 bases. Per germline, CDR1 LNHDA and CDR2 SQIVND (reference sequence). The CDR3 contains 17 residues. In nucleotides, the CDR3 is TGTGCCAGTAGTATGGCAGGACCATTTCAGCTGGGGTATGGCTACACCTTC. It is translated as CASSMAGPFQLGYGYTF.

J is TRBJ2-5 and V is TRBV13, with no clear D. There are 16 residues in the CDR3. Trimming pared 2 bases from V and 2 bases from J, leaving 15 bases between. Germline V gene data show CDR1 as PRHDT and CDR2 as FYEKMQ (reference sequence). The CDR3 here is CASSLRTGRAQETQYF. CDR3 bases: TGTGCCAGCAGCTTAAGAACCGGACGCGCTCAAGAGACCCAGTACTTC.

This chain links TRBV27 with TRBJ2-7, with 9 bases aligning to TRBD2. The V gene end was trimmed by 1 base and the J gene end by 6 bases; junction bases not matched to a gene: 7. The CDR3 runs 15 residues. Germline lookup yields CDR1 MNHEY and CDR2 SMNVEV (reference sequence). The CDR3 DNA reads TGTGCCAGCAGTTTATTGGGCGGGAGGGTACCCGAGCAGTACTTC. It specifies CASSLLGGRVPEQYF.

V and J are TRBV14 and TRBJ2-7; TRBD1 matches 7 bases. Trimming at V came to 3 bases and at J to 3 bases, leaving 8 bases not matched to a gene. The CDR3 extends over 15 amino acids. The germline V gene has CDR1 SGHDN and CDR2 FVKESK. The CDR3 spells CASSHWVGQVYEQYF. Here the CDR3 DNA reads TGTGCCAGCAGCCACTGGGTAGGACAGGTCTACGAGCAGTACTTC.

The genes are TRBV7-2 and TRBJ2-7; D is tentatively TRBD1 or TRBD2 (6 bases each). The germline CDR1 and CDR2 sequences are SGHTA and FQGNSA. Trimming removed 2 bases at V and 3 bases at J, with 11 bases between. This CDR3 region has 14 residues. CDR3 region: CASSLSGGVYEQYF. As DNA, the CDR3 is TGTGCCAGCAGCTTATCCGGGGGCGTCTACGAGCAGTACTTC.

The J gene is TRBJ2-7, the V gene TRBV25-1; TRBD1 is a possible D gene (6 bases). V dropped 5 bases and J dropped 0 bases, with 11 bases sitting between them. Germline V gene sequence: CDR1 MGHDK, CDR2 SYGVNS. This CDR3 contains 14 residues. CDR3 in amino acids: CASSPQGYSYEQYF. The CDR3 region has the DNA TGTGCCAGCAGTCCTCAGGGGTACTCCTACGAGCAGTACTTC.

The chain joins TRBV27 to TRBJ2-3; 7 bases line up with TRBD1. The length of the CDR3 is 14 residues. Germline loops: CDR1 MNHEY, CDR2 SMNVEV (reference sequence). Trimming at V came to 5 bases and at J to 5 bases, leaving 7 bases not matched to a gene. CDR3 sequence (DNA): TGTGCCAGCAGTCTTGACAGGGATAAAGATACGCAGTATTTT. Its translation: CASSLDRDKDTQYF.

This sequence joins TRBV5-1 and TRBJ2-1; D gene ambiguous. The CDR3 runs to 12 residues. V lost 1 base to trimming and J lost 8 bases, with 7 bases between them. Germline V lookup: CDR1 SGHRS, CDR2 YFSETQ. CDR3 amino acids: CASSLYGDEQFF. The CDR3 DNA follows: TGCGCCAGCAGCTTGTATGGGGATGAGCAGTTCTTC.

Points on this clone: This CDR3 is also generated by other DNA sequences in the sample. The chain joins TRBV4-1 to TRBJ2-7, with TRBD1 identical over 9 bases. Germline values: CDR1 MGHRA, CDR2 YSYEKL. V dropped 0 bases and J dropped 1; count of bases not matched to a gene: 1. The CDR3 is 15 residues long. The CDR3 reads CASSQEGTGSYEQYF. The CDR3 nucleotides are TGCGCCAGCAGCCAAGAGGGGACAGGGTCCTACGAGCAGTACTTC.